The 6 T cell receptor beta chains presented below share a single source sample, sequenced in a study of T cells in Graves' hyperthyroidism and ophthalmopathy. TCR beta CDR3 region amplification was performed from RNA transcripts. The TCR CDR3 first-round RT-PCR relied on the HTBI primer set. One entry per CDR3 protein, called by TCRdb with MiXCR from the multiplex PCR reads. In the table there are approximately 400,000 distinct CDR3 sequences, about 14% of which are singletons. The sample comprised blood. The origin of the receptors is a man aged 50 or older with Graves' ophthalmopathy.

At least ten counts were recorded for this clonotype. The chain is built from TRBV2 and TRBJ1-2; 12 bases are shared with TRBD1. The junction had 6 bases not matched to a gene; V was cut back by 7 bases and J by 3 bases. The germline V gene has CDR1 SNHLY and CDR2 FYNNEI. This CDR3 contains 15 residues. The CDR3 spells CASTKGQGAYYGYTF. The CDR3 DNA reads TGTGCCAGCACCAAGGGACAGGGGGCTTACTATGGCTACACCTTC.

This clonotype has at least ten counts. Here the CDR3 reads CASSFSGAGELFF. The CDR3 DNA reads as TGTGCCAGCAGTTTCAGCGGGGCCGGGGAGCTGTTTTTT. This chain uses TRBV7-2 with TRBJ2-2; 7 bases match TRBD2. Per germline, CDR1 SGHTA and CDR2 FQGNSA. J lost 6 bases, V lost 6 bases, and 4 bases had no gene match. This CDR3 is built from 13 residues. Drawing the rest from reference TRBV7-2 and TRBJ2-2, the complete variable domain is GAGVSQSPSNKVTEKGKDVELRCDPISGHTALYWYRQSLGQGLEFLIYFQGNSAPDKSGLPSDRFSAERTGGSVSTLTIQRTQQEDSAVYLCASSFSGAGELFFGEGSRLTVL.

In the case of this clonotype: With a much larger clone just one base away, this may be a read error. The J gene is TRBJ1-1, the V gene TRBV28; perhaps TRBD1 as D (5 bases). Germline-derived CDR1 and CDR2 are MDHEN and SYDVKM. This CDR3 region has 11 residues. The V gene lost 6 bases and the J gene lost 4 bases, with 6 bases spanning the gap. CDR3 sequence reads: CASRGLTEAFF. The DNA for the CDR3 is TGTGCCAGCAGGGGGCTCACTGAAGCTTTCTTT.

This clonotype was seen ten or more times. The chain employs TRBV28 and TRBJ1-1; the D gene is possibly TRBD1 (6 bases). Trimming shortened V by 7 bases and J by 0 bases, and 15 bases separated the two germline ends. The germline CDR1 and CDR2 sequences are MDHEN and SYDVKM. The CDR3 totals 15 residues. DNA for the CDR3: TGTGCCAGCAAATTAGTGGGGGCGATGAACACTGAAGCTTTCTTT. Its protein product is CASKLVGAMNTEAFF.

This clonotype was found many times. V is TRBV30 and J is TRBJ2-3; TRBD2 might be the D (6 bases). This CDR3 region has 12 residues. Germline V gene sequence: CDR1 GTSNPN, CDR2 SVGIG (reference sequence). CDR3 DNA: TGTGCTTCCGGGACTTCGACCAATACGCAGTATTTT. Translating it yields CASGTSTNTQYF.

The chain has TRBV6-1 and TRBJ2-5, with D unclear. This CDR3 spans 13 amino acids. Germline V gene sequence: CDR1 MNHNS, CDR2 SASEGT. Trimming shortened V by 4 bases and J by 2 bases, and 8 bases separated the two germline ends. The CDR3: CASSASWQETQYF. The CDR3 coding sequence is TGTGCCAGCAGTGCATCCTGGCAAGAGACCCAGTACTTC.